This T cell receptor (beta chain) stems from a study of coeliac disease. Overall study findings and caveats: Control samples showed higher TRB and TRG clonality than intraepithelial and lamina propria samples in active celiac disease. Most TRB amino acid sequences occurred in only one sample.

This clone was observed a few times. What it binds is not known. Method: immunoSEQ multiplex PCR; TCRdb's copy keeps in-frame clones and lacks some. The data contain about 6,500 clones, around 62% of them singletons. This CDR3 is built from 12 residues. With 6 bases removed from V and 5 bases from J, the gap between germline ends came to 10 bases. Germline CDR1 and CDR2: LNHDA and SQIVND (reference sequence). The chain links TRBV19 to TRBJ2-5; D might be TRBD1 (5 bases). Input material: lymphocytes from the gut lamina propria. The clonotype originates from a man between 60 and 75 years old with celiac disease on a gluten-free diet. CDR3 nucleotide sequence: TGTGCCAGTAGGCAAGCAGGGGAGACCCAGTACTTC. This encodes CASRQAGETQYF.